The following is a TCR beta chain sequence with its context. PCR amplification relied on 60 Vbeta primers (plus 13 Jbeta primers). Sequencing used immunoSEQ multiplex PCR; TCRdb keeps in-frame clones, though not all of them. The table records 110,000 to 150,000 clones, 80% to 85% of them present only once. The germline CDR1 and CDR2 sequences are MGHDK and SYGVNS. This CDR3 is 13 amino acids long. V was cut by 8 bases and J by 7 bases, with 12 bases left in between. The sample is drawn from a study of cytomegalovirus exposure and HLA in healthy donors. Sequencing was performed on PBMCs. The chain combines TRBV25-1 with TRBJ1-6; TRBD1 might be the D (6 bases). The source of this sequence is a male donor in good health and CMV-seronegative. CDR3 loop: CASQGYVNSPLHF. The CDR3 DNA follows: TGTGCCAGCCAGGGGTATGTGAATTCACCCCTCCACTTT.